This TCR beta chain comes out of a study of T cell responses to AZD1222 COVID-19 vaccine (dated by TCRdb to the early 2020s). A note on the overall study: AZD1222 recipients whose second dose came at about 4 weeks and those whose second dose came at about 12 weeks were combined into one group, since spike-specific TCR depth and breadth did not differ between the two schedules. Trial participants were enrolled by age into subgroups of 18-55, 56-69 and 70-plus years, and around 150, 28 and 57 TCR-sequenced participants, respectively, were included in these subgroups. A total of 233 trial participants underwent TCR sequencing, of whom nearly 210 had received two doses of AZD1222 and 26 had received two doses of the MenACWY control vaccine. Study-level results and caveats: A significant rise in spike-specific TCR breadth and depth was observed after two AZD1222 doses relative to day 0 and relative to MenACWY recipients. Reportedly, almost half of the unique spike-specific TCRs recognized epitopes lying outside the regions that are mutated in the B.1.351 and B.1.1.7 variants. Because no day 14 peak-response samples were available, the repertoires could be characterized only after the peak T cell response. Participants were mostly white British and included more females than males, and it was suggested by the authors that clonal diversity may have been underestimated. The 56-69-year group was small, and its depth increase did not reach significance, likely because of low power. Vaccine-associated CD4 TCRs spanned the whole spike protein, with dominant responses in regions 160-218 and 743-854. Conclusions about previously exposed vaccinees are limited because only a handful of AZD1222 recipients were SARS-CoV-2 seropositive at baseline.

The CDR3 regions of human TCRbeta chains were subjected to immunosequencing. In the source study's methods: Repertoire TCRs were checked for matches against a reference library of SARS-CoV-2-specific TCRs that had been generated using the MIRA antigen-specificity platform. Breadth was defined as the fraction of unique TCRs that were SARS-CoV-2-associated, and depth was defined as the fraction of total T cells that were SARS-CoV-2-associated. Using the MIRA data, each spike-specific TCR was mapped to the spike region that the TCR reacts to and placed in a CD4 or CD8 class. Log10-transformed breadth and depth values were compared by one-way ANOVA with Sidak's multiple comparisons tests. TCRdb obtained this table from immuneACCESS and retained in-frame rearrangements with V and J assigned. These tables miss some clones; where compared with another copy, unresolved V genes account for less than half of the shortfall, and the remainder is unexplained. V, J and clone size reflect that table, while D and trimming were determined from the DNA. For this sample the table gives some 130,000 clones, of which 80% to 90% were detected only once. The top ten hold about 1.5% of the sample.

This specimen's time point label, interpreted: baseline before first vaccination. The vaccinee samples were drawn from two UK trials, COV001 and COV002, one of which was a single-blind randomized controlled phase 2/3 trial testing AZD1222 (ChAdOx1 nCoV-19) in healthy adults. For TCRbeta chain sequencing, PBMC samples from trial participants were taken at day 0 and at day 28 after the second dose. Worth noting for this clone: Its target antigen remains unknown. No qualities accompany the bases; no much larger clone lies one base away.

The TCR comes from an adult in good health. The source was peripheral blood, collected on day 0 of AZD1222 vaccination.

This receptor carries the CDR3 CASTTDTLSYEQYF. The DNA sequence is as follows: TGCGCCAGCACGACCGACACGCTTTCCTACGAGCAGTACTTC. The chain was built from TRBV5-1 and TRBJ2-7, with no D gene named confidently. The cysteine opens and the phenylalanine closes a CDR3 of 14 amino acids. The kept DNA is CDR3 alone, 42 bases in frame from the first base. The trim is 6 bases for V and 1 base for J, with a gap of 14 bases between the germline ends. Reading the germline V gene gives CDR1 SGHRS and CDR2 YFSETQ.